This T cell receptor (beta chain) is drawn from a study of a mutant IDH1 vaccine in newly diagnosed glioma. On this clone: Its specificity is not known.

Sequenced by immunoSEQ multiplex PCR; TCRdb stores in-frame clones only, minus some. The data show tens of thousands of clones, 80% seen once. As for time point: week 23, last vaccination. The vaccine gave 300 ug of a 20-mer mutant IDH1 peptide subcutaneously per dose. CDR1 and CDR2 from the germline V gene are MNHNS and SASEGT. V was pared by 6 bases and J by 4 bases, with 16 bases between. CDR3 length: 14 residues. The sequences come from PBMCs, collected from a glioma patient whose treatment included an IDH1 peptide vaccine. The chain has TRBV6-1 and TRBJ2-7; TRBD1 might be the D (8 bases). This clonotype was sampled from a man in his forties with glioma. The CDR3 is CASRWTGTTYEQYF. The CDR3, as DNA: TGTGCCAGCAGATGGACAGGGACTACGTACGAGCAGTACTTC.